The T cell receptor (beta chain) under discussion was sequenced for a study of Ad26.COV2.S vaccination and SARS-CoV-2 variants. The CDR3 has 18 amino acids. CDR1 and CDR2 from the germline V gene are SGDLS and YYNGEE. The J segment lost 4 bases and the V segment lost 4 bases, leaving 16 bases of the junction unmatched. The assay was immunoSEQ multiplex PCR, and TCRdb's table has in-frame clones only and misses some. The table shows approximately 450,000 clones, with 90% occurring only once. Treatment defined: some 19 received Ad26.COV2.S at low or high dose, single or two shots; 5 received placebo; per-sample allocation not given. The study sampled participants on day 63 after the first vaccine or placebo injection.

This chain joins TRBV9 and TRBJ2-5, with TRBD2 matching over 10 bases. The material was peripheral blood, obtained in a trial of Ad26.COV2.S vaccine versus placebo. This TCR was sampled from a person between 18 and 65 years old who received the Ad26.COV2.S COVID-19 vaccine or a placebo. CDR3 sequence reads: CASSSRGASGRRGETQYF. The CDR3 DNA follows: TGTGCCAGCAGCTCTAGAGGGGCTAGCGGGAGAAGGGGAGAGACCCAGTACTTC.